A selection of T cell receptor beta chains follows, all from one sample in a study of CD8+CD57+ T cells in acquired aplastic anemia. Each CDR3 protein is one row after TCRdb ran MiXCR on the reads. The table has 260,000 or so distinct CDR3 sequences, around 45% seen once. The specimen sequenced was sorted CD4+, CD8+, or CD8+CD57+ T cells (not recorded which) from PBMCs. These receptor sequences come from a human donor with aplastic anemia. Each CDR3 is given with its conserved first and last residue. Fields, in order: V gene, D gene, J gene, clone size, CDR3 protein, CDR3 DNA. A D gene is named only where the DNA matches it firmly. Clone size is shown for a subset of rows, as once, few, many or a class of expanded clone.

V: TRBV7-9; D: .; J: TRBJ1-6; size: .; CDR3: CASSLLADSPLHF; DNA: TGTGCCAGCAGCTTATTAGCGGACTCACCCCTCCACTTT
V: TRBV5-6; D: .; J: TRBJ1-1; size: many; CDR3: CASSLLPGTEAFF; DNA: TGTGCCAGCAGCTTGCTTCCGGGCACTGAAGCTTTCTTT
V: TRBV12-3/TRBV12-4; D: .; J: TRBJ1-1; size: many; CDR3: CASSFGTGNTEAFF; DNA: TGTGCCAGCAGTTTTGGTACAGGGAACACTGAAGCTTTCTTT
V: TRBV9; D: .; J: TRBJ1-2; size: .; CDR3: CASSVGSLPSGYTF; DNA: TGTGCCAGCAGCGTTGGGTCCTTACCGAGTGGCTACACCTTC
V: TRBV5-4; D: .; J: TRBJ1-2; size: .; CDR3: CASSLGWVGYTF; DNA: TGTGCCAGCAGTTTGGGGTGGGTCGGCTACACCTTC
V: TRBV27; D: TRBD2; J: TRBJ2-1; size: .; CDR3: CASRPTLAGGTYNEQFF; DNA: TGTGCCAGCAGACCCACCCTGGCGGGAGGGACCTACAATGAGCAGTTCTTC
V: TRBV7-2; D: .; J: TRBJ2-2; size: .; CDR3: CASSQGGPWSTGELSW; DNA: TGTGCCAGCAGCCAGGGTGGGCCATGGAGCACCGGGGAGCTGTCTTGG
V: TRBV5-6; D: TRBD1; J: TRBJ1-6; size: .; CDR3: CASSPSGQGSAGYNSPLHF; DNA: TGTGCCAGCAGCCCAAGCGGACAGGGATCGGCTGGCTATAATTCACCCCTCCACTTT
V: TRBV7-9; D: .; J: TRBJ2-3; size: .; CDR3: CASSLATGGGTDTQYF; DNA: TGTGCCAGCAGCTTAGCGACCGGGGGTGGCACAGATACGCAGTATTTT
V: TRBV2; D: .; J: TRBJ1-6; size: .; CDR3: CASSGRANSPLHF; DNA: TGTGCCAGCAGTGGCAGGGCTAATTCACCCCTCCACTTT
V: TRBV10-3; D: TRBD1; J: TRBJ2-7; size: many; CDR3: CAIREGQAPYEQYF; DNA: TGTGCCATCAGGGAGGGACAGGCGCCCTACGAGCAGTACTTC
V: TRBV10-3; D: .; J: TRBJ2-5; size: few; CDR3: CAIVHRDLQETQYF; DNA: TGTGCCATCGTACACAGGGATCTCCAAGAGACCCAGTACTTC
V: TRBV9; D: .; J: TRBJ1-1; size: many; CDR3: CASSVGRANTEAFF; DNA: TGTGCCAGCAGCGTAGGGAGGGCGAACACTGAAGCTTTCTTT
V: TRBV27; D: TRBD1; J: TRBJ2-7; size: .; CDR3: CASSDRGYSYEQYF; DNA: TGTGCCAGCTCAGACAGGGGTTACTCCTACGAGCAGTACTTC
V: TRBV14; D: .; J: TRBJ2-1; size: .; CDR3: CASSQVAYNEQFF; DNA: TGTGCCAGCAGCCAAGTAGCCTACAATGAGCAGTTCTTC
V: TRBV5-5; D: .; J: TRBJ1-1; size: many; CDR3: CASSREPGLNTEAFF; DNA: TGTGCCAGCAGTAGGGAGCCAGGCCTGAACACTGAAGCTTTCTTT
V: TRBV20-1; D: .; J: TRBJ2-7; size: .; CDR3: CSARVRNYEQYF; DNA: TGCAGTGCTAGGGTTAGGAACTACGAGCAGTACTTC
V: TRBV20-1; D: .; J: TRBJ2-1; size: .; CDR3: CSARDAGRSYNEQFF; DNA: TGCAGTGCTAGAGATGCTGGCAGGTCCTACAATGAGCAGTTCTTC